These 10 T cell receptor beta chains share one sample of origin, sequenced in a study of PD-1 blockade in mismatch repair-deficient tumors. Sequencing used immunoSEQ multiplex PCR; TCRdb keeps in-frame clones, though not all of them. The sample contains 100,000 to 150,000 clones, around 87% of which appear only once. The sequencing used peripheral blood, collected 44 weeks after starting pembrolizumab. Receptor source: an adult with mismatch repair-deficient cancer.

CDR3 nucleotide sequence: TGCGCCAGCAGCCAAGAAACAGGGAGGATCTATGGCTACACCTTC. Its translation is CASSQETGRIYGYTF. The V call is TRBV4-3, the J call TRBJ1-2, with D tentatively TRBD1 (6 bases). The CDR3 is made up of 15 amino acids. Germline V gene lookup returns CDR1 LGHNA and CDR2 YSLEER. V lost 0 bases, J lost 4 bases, and 12 bases lay in between.

CDR3 sequence: CAWTTDVGQIYGYTF. CDR3 bases: TGTGCCTGGACGACGGATGTGGGGCAAATCTATGGCTACACCTTC. The V call is TRBV30, the J call TRBJ1-2; D is possibly TRBD1 (5 bases). CDR3 length: 15 amino acids. Germline-derived CDR1 and CDR2 are GTSNPN and SVGIG (reference sequence). Trimming removed 4 bases from V and 4 bases from J, with 19 bases in between. Supplemented by reference TRBV30 and TRBJ1-2, the full variable domain reads SQTIHQWPATLVQPVGSPLSLECTVEGTSNPNLYWYRQAAGRGLQLLFYSVGIGQISSEVPQNLSASRPQDRQFILSSKKLLLSDSGFYLCAWTTDVGQIYGYTFGSGTRLTVV.

J is TRBJ2-7 and V is TRBV9; 7 bases agree with TRBD1. Losses at the gene ends were 4 bases for V and 0 bases for J; bases not matched to a gene: 7. The CDR3 has 15 amino acids. CDR1 and CDR2 (germline): SGDLS, YYNGEE. The CDR3 region is CASSPRTGSSYEQYF. The CDR3 nucleotides are TGTGCCAGCAGCCCCCGGACAGGCAGCTCCTACGAGCAGTACTTC.

CDR3 bases: TGTGCCAGCAGCCGTCCCTCGGGACGAGACCGTGAGCAGTTCTTC. Residues: CASSRPSGRDREQFF. This chain joins TRBV28 and TRBJ2-1; D is possibly TRBD1 or TRBD2 (5 bases each). The CDR3 is 15 amino acids. In germline, CDR1 is MDHEN, CDR2 SYDVKM. Trimming left V 6 bases short and J 9 bases short, with 21 bases between.

The genes are TRBV7-9 and TRBJ1-1; D is unclear. Trimming left V 5 bases short and J 6 bases short, with 13 bases between. Germline V lookup: CDR1 SEHNR, CDR2 FQNEAQ (reference sequence). This CDR3 has 13 residues. This CDR3 is CASSLTGSPEAFF. DNA of the CDR3: TGTGCCAGCAGCCTGACTGGTAGCCCTGAAGCTTTCTTT.

The chain has TRBV11-2 and TRBJ2-2; D ambiguous. The CDR3 sequence is 14 residues long. Trimming took 2 bases from V and 6 from J, leaving 10 bases between them. CDR1 is SGHAT, CDR2 FQNNGV, per germline. In DNA form, the CDR3 reads TGTGCCAGCAGCTTATGGTCGGGTGCCGGGGAGCTGTTTTTT. It encodes CASSLWSGAGELFF.

This clone occurred a few times. This chain joins TRBV15 and TRBJ2-1; D remains unclear. Between the trimmed V and J ends, which lost 4 bases and 5 bases, there was a span of 3 bases. The CDR3 runs 11 residues. Germline V lookup: CDR1 LNHNV, CDR2 YYDKDF (reference sequence). The DNA of the CDR3 is TGTGCCACCAGCATCAACAATGAGCAGTTCTTC. This sequence encodes CATSINNEQFF.

This sequence joins TRBV9 and TRBJ1-1; 7 nucleotides line up with TRBD1. From germline, CDR1 is SGDLS and CDR2 YYNGEE. With V trimmed by 0 bases and J by 7 bases, 12 bases remained unmatched. The CDR3 has 16 amino acids. CDR3 loop: CASSVGTDRVEGEAFF. CDR3 DNA sequence: TGTGCCAGCAGCGTAGGAACCGACAGGGTGGAGGGTGAAGCTTTCTTT.

This chain connects TRBV7-9 to TRBJ2-4, with 9 bases identical to TRBD2. The CDR3 has 15 residues. The V and J ends lost 3 bases and 5 bases, in that order; junction bases with no gene match: 5. Germline lookup yields CDR1 SEHNR and CDR2 FQNEAQ (reference sequence). CDR3 sequence reads: CASSLAGGMENIQYF. For the CDR3, the DNA is TGTGCCAGCAGCTTGGCGGGAGGGATGGAAAACATTCAGTACTTC. Variable domain in full (rest from reference TRBV7-9 and TRBJ2-4): DTGVSQNPRHKITKRGQNVTFRCDPISEHNRLYWYRQTLGQGPEFLTYFQNEAQLEKSRLLSDRFSAERPKGSFSTLEIQRTEQGDSAMYLCASSLAGGMENIQYFGAGTRLSVL.

The chain joins TRBV15 to TRBJ2-1; 7 bases are a match to TRBD2. CDR3 length: 18 amino acids. The J segment lost 7 bases and the V segment lost 1 base, leaving 16 bases of the junction unmatched. CDR1 is LNHNV, CDR2 YYDKDF, per germline (reference sequence). CDR3 sequence reads: CATSRVRDFPAGINEQFF. CDR3 bases: TGTGCCACCAGCAGAGTCCGGGACTTCCCAGCGGGAATAAATGAGCAGTTCTTC.